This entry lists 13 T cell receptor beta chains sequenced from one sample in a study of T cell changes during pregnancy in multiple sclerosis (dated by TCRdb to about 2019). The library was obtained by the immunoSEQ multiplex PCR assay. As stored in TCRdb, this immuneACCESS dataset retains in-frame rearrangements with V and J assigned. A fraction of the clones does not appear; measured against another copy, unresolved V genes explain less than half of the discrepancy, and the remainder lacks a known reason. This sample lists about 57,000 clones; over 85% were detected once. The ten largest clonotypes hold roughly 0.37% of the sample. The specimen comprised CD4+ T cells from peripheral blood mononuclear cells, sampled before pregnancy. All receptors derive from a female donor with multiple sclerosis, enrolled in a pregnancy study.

CDR3: CASSLTDPATNEKLFF. In DNA, the CDR3 is TGCGCCAGCAGCTTGACAGATCCTGCAACTAATGAAAAACTGTTTTTT. V gene TRBV5-1 combines with J gene TRBJ1-4; D is unclear. Germline V CDR1 and CDR2: SGHRS, YFSETQ. This CDR3 is built from 16 residues. V was clipped by 1 base and J by 0 bases, with 10 bases between them.

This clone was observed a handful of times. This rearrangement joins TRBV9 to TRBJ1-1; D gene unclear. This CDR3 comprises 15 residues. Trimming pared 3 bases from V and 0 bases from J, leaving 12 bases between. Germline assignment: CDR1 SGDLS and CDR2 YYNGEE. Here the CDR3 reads CASSAVLTMNTEAFF. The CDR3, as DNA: TGTGCCAGCAGCGCAGTGCTTACCATGAACACTGAAGCTTTCTTT.

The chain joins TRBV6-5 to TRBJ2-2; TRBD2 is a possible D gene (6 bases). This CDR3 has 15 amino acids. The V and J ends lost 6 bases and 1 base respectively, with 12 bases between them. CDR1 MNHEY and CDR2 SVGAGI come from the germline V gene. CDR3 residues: CASSQRLVNTGELFF. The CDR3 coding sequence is TGTGCCAGCAGCCAGAGACTAGTGAACACCGGGGAGCTGTTTTTT.

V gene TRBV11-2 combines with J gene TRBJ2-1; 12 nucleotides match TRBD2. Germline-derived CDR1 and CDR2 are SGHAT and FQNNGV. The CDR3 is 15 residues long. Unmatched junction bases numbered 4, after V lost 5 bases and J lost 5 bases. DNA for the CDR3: TGTGCCAGCAGCCTGGGACTAGCGGGCAACAATGAGCAGTTCTTC. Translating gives CASSLGLAGNNEQFF.

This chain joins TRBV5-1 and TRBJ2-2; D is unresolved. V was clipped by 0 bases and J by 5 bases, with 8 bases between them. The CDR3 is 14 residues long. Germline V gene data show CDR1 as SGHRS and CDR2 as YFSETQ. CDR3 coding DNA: TGCGCCAGCAGCTTGGCCGCGGCAACCGGGGAGCTGTTTTTT. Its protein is CASSLAAATGELFF.

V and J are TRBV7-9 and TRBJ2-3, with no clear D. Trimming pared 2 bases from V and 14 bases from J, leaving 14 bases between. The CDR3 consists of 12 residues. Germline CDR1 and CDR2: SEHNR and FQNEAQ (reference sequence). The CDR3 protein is CASSLQVLPPYF. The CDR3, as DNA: TGTGCCAGCAGCTTACAGGTCCTACCGCCGTATTTT.

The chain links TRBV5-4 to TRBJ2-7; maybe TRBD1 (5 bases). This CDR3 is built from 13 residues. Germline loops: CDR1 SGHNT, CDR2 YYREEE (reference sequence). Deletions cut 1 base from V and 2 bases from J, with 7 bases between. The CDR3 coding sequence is TGTGCCAGCAGCTTGCAGGGTGCCTACGAGCAGTACTTC. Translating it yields CASSLQGAYEQYF.

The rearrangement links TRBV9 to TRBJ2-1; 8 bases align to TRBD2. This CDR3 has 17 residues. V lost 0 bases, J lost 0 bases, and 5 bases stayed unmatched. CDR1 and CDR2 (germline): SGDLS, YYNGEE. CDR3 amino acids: CASSVELAGSSYNEQFF. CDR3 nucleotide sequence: TGTGCCAGCAGCGTAGAGTTAGCGGGAAGCTCCTACAATGAGCAGTTCTTC.

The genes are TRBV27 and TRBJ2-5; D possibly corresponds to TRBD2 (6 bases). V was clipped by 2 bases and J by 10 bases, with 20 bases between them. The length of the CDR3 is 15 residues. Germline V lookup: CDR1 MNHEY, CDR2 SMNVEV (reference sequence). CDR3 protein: CASSLGGTPLMGQYF. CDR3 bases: TGTGCCAGCAGTTTAGGCGGGACTCCCCTGATGGGCCAGTACTTC.

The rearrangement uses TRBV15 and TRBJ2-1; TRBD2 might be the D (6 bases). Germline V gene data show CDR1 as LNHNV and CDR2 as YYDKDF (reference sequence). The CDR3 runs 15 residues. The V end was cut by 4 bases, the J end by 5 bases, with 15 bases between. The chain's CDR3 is CATSTRGGANNEQFF. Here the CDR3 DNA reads TGTGCCACCAGCACGCGGGGAGGAGCAAACAATGAGCAGTTCTTC.

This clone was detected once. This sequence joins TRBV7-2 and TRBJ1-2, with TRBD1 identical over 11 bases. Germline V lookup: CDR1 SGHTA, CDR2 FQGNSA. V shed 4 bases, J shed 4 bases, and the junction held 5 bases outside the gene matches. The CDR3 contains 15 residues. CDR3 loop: CASSSGQGAPYGYTF. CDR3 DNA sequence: TGTGCCAGCAGCTCTGGACAGGGGGCCCCCTATGGCTACACCTTC.

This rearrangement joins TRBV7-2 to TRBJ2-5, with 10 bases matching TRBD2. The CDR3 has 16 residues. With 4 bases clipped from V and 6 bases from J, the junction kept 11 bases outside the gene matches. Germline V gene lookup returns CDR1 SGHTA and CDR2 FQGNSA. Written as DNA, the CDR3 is TGTGCCAGCAGCTCCAGCCTAGCGGGAGATCTGAAGACCCAGTACTTC. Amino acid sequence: CASSSSLAGDLKTQYF.

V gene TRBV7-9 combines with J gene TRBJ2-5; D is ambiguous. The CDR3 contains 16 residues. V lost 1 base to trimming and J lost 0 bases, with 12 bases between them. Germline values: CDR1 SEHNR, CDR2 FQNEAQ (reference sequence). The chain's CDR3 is CASSLGGQEYQETQYF. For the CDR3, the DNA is TGTGCCAGCAGCTTAGGTGGTCAGGAATACCAAGAGACCCAGTACTTC.